Below are 29 T cell receptor beta chains sequenced from a single sample in a study of siplizumab effects on memory and regulatory T cells. Sequenced by immunoSEQ multiplex PCR; TCRdb stores in-frame clones only, minus some. There are around 78,000 clones in the sample; about 90% occur only once, and approximately 31% lies in the top ten. Sequencing input: CD8+ T cells sorted from blood. The receptors come from a human donor in good health.

This chain uses TRBV5-1 with TRBJ2-5; D tentatively reads TRBD1 or TRBD2 (5 bases each). Germline CDR1 is SGHRS and CDR2 is YFSETQ. This CDR3 spans 16 amino acids. V lost 0 bases and J 0 bases, leaving 12 bases between the germline ends. DNA of the CDR3: TGCGCCAGCAGCTTGGCCTTCGAGGGGTACCAAGAGACCCAGTACTTC. Translating it yields CASSLAFEGYQETQYF.

This chain links TRBV19 with TRBJ1-1; D is uncertain. Germline V gene sequence: CDR1 LNHDA, CDR2 SQIVND (reference sequence). V lost 10 bases and J 7 bases, leaving 13 bases between the germline ends. CDR3 size: 11 residues. The CDR3 DNA reads as TGTGCCACAACGGACGGCTATGAAGCTTTCTTT. Its protein product is CATTDGYEAFF.

V gene TRBV9 combines with J gene TRBJ1-1, with D unclear. V lost 0 bases, J lost 0 bases, and 9 bases lay in between. Germline CDR1 is SGDLS and CDR2 is YYNGEE. This CDR3 is 15 amino acids long. In nucleotides, the CDR3 is TGTGCCAGCAGCGTAGAAGGGCTGATGAACACTGAAGCTTTCTTT. It translates to CASSVEGLMNTEAFF. The variable domain in full, with the rest retrieved from reference TRBV9 and TRBJ1-1, is DSGVTQTPKHLITATGQRVTLRCSPRSGDLSVYWYQQSLDQGLQFLIQYYNGEERAKGNILERFSAQQFPDLHSELNLSSLELGDSALYFCASSVEGLMNTEAFFGQGTRLTVV.

The chain employs TRBV7-2 and TRBJ1-1; no definite D call. The length of the CDR3 is 14 residues. Trimming stripped 5 bases from V and 1 base from J, with 11 bases between. Germline V gene lookup returns CDR1 SGHTA and CDR2 FQGNSA. The CDR3: CASSAINKNTEAFF. The DNA for the CDR3 is TGTGCCAGCAGCGCAATAAACAAGAACACTGAAGCTTTCTTT.

The chain links TRBV30 to TRBJ2-6; D is possibly TRBD2 (7 bases). Trimming removed 4 bases from V and 1 base from J, with 23 bases in between. From germline, CDR1 is GTSNPN and CDR2 SVGIG (reference sequence). CDR3 size: 19 residues. The CDR3 here is CAWTASPTGRVSGANVLTF. For the CDR3, the DNA is TGTGCCTGGACCGCTTCCCCTACAGGGAGGGTTTCTGGGGCCAACGTCCTGACTTTC.

The genes are TRBV9 and TRBJ1-1; D possibly corresponds to TRBD1 (5 bases). Germline CDR1 and CDR2: SGDLS and YYNGEE. V dropped 0 bases and J dropped 2 bases, with 14 bases sitting between them. The CDR3 extends over 16 amino acids. The CDR3: CASSVARVELNTEAFF. Here the CDR3 DNA reads TGTGCCAGCAGCGTAGCCAGGGTTGAACTAAACACTGAAGCTTTCTTT.

In DNA form, the CDR3 reads TGTGCCCACGGGCCTAGCGGGAGGGCCTCCTACAATGAGCAGTTCTTC. Its protein is CAHGPSGRASYNEQFF. The V and J genes are TRBV5-4 and TRBJ2-1; TRBD2 agrees at 12 bases. Unmatched junction bases numbered 8, after V lost 10 bases and J lost 0 bases. Germline V CDR1 and CDR2: SGHNT, YYREEE (reference sequence). The CDR3 sequence is 16 residues long.

Details on this clone: An end of the junction does not agree with germline; a read error may underlie this. The chain's CDR3 is CASSPLGLTNTGELFF. As DNA, the CDR3 is TGTGCCAGCTCCCCACTGGGACTGACGAACACCGGGGAGCTGTTTTTT. The chain uses TRBV18 and TRBJ2-2; tentative D call: TRBD2 (6 bases). The CDR3 has 16 amino acids. Germline V gene sequence: CDR1 KGHSH, CDR2 LQKENI.

The chain recombines TRBV5-4 with TRBJ2-5; unclear D gene. The tail of the sequence fits TRBJ2-7 better, so the J call may be wrong. CDR1 is SGHNT and CDR2 is YYREEE in the germline V gene (reference sequence). CDR3 size: 13 residues. CDR3 protein: CASSLVETYEQYF. The CDR3 DNA reads TGTGCCAGCAGCTTGGTGGAAACCTACGAGCAGTACTTC.

The chain is built from TRBV10-3 and TRBJ2-2; no definite D call. CDR3 length: 16 amino acids. Germline-derived CDR1 and CDR2 are ENHRY and SYGVKD. Trimming shortened V by 3 bases and J by 5 bases, and 16 bases separated the two germline ends. The CDR3 is CAISDVSSPRTGELFF. The CDR3, as DNA: TGTGCCATCAGTGATGTTAGCAGCCCGAGAACCGGGGAGCTGTTTTTT.

The rearrangement uses TRBV7-9 and TRBJ2-2, with TRBD1 identical over 8 bases. Germline values: CDR1 SEHNR, CDR2 FQNEAQ (reference sequence). V trimming: 5 bases; J trimming: 4 bases; junction bases outside the gene matches: 9. The CDR3 loop spans 16 amino acids. Here the CDR3 reads CASSPGQGVVTGELFF. The CDR3 bases are TGTGCCAGCAGCCCTGGACAGGGAGTTGTCACCGGGGAGCTGTTTTTT.

The chain carries TRBV7-9 and TRBJ2-1; possibly TRBD1 for D (5 bases). The CDR3 runs 15 residues. V was trimmed by 1 base and J by 4 bases, leaving 11 bases between them. Per the germline V gene, CDR1 is SEHNR and CDR2 is FQNEAQ (reference sequence). This CDR3 reads CASSLVGQGYNEQFF. DNA of the CDR3: TGTGCCAGCAGCTTAGTTGGGCAGGGATACAATGAGCAGTTCTTC.

A single count supports this clone. The chain uses TRBV9 and TRBJ2-3, with TRBD2 matching over 10 bases. CDR1 and CDR2 from the germline V gene are SGDLS and YYNGEE. CDR3 length: 17 residues. V shed 1 base, J shed 4 bases, and the junction held 9 bases outside the gene matches. CDR3 nucleotides: TGTGCCAGCAGCGTATCCTTTCTAGCGGGAGTGGCAGATACGCAGTATTTT. Its translation: CASSVSFLAGVADTQYF.

The chain employs TRBV10-3 and TRBJ2-6, with 7 nucleotides matching TRBD1. Germline-derived CDR1 and CDR2 are ENHRY and SYGVKD. The V segment lost 0 bases and the J segment 0 bases; nucleotides outside the gene matches: 8. The CDR3 runs to 19 residues. CDR3 loop: CAISESMSGGSSGANVLTF. The CDR3 DNA reads TGTGCCATCAGTGAGTCGATGTCAGGGGGAAGCTCTGGGGCCAACGTCCTGACTTTC.

This chain connects TRBV29-1 to TRBJ1-1; no clear D. Germline CDR1 is SQVTM and CDR2 is ANQGSEA. The CDR3 has 12 residues. With 4 bases removed from V and 6 bases from J, the gap between germline ends came to 12 bases. The CDR3 coding sequence is TGCAGCGTTGGAGGACCCCACCCTGAAGCTTTCTTT. As protein: CSVGGPHPEAFF.

V gene TRBV19 combines with J gene TRBJ1-1, with no clear D. CDR3 length equals 12 residues. V was clipped by 10 bases and J by 1 base, with 10 bases between them. The germline V gene has CDR1 LNHDA and CDR2 SQIVND (reference sequence). CDR3 region: CATLNRNTEAFF. For the CDR3, the DNA is TGTGCCACTCTTAACAGGAACACTGAAGCTTTCTTT. The whole variable domain, filled in from reference TRBV19 and TRBJ1-1, reads DGGITQSPKYLFRKEGQNVTLSCEQNLNHDAMYWYRQDPGQGLRLIYYSQIVNDFQKGDIAEGYSVSREKKESFPLTVTSAQKNPTAFYLCATLNRNTEAFFGQGTRLTVV.

The chain combines TRBV13 with TRBJ2-5, with D uncertain. Germline-derived CDR1 and CDR2 are PRHDT and FYEKMQ (reference sequence). This CDR3 region has 12 residues. Trimming left V 4 bases short and J 5 bases short, with 8 bases between. CDR3 DNA: TGTGCCAGCAGCTCGGATGGTGAGACCCAGTACTTC. This gives the protein CASSSDGETQYF.

The gene calls are TRBV19 and TRBJ1-1; TRBD1 aligns across 8 bases. The CDR3 spans 16 residues. V shed 3 bases and J 3 bases; nucleotides not matched to a gene: 9. Per the germline V gene, CDR1 is LNHDA and CDR2 is SQIVND (reference sequence). In nucleotides, the CDR3 is TGTGCCAGTAGTATCTCCCCAGGGGGCTGGGACACTGAAGCTTTCTTT. Its protein is CASSISPGGWDTEAFF.

The chain joins TRBV14 to TRBJ2-7, with 9 bases lining up with TRBD2. V was pared by 4 bases and J by 2 bases, with 6 bases of the junction left unmatched. The CDR3 is 15 amino acids. Germline V gene data show CDR1 as SGHDN and CDR2 as FVKESK. The CDR3 region is CASSPPSGNTYEQYF. CDR3 DNA: TGTGCCAGCAGCCCCCCTAGCGGGAATACCTACGAGCAGTACTTC.

A few counts support this clone. The chain recombines TRBV5-3 with TRBJ2-1; 10 positions agree with TRBD1. TRBV5-3 is designated an ORF whose function remains uncertain. J was trimmed by 6 bases and V by 4 bases; bases with no gene match: 7. The CDR3 length is 15 residues. DNA of the CDR3: TGTGCCAGAAGCGCCGGGACAGGGGTGCTCAATGAGCAGTTCTTC. It encodes CARSAGTGVLNEQFF.

This clone was counted once. The chain recombines TRBV27 with TRBJ2-7; D not certain. The CDR3 length is 14 residues. Trimming stripped 6 bases from V and 1 base from J, with 13 bases between. Per the germline V gene, CDR1 is MNHEY and CDR2 is SMNVEV (reference sequence). The CDR3 protein is CASSFAAISYEQYF. DNA for the CDR3: TGTGCCAGCAGCTTCGCGGCAATTTCCTACGAGCAGTACTTC.

The CDR3 DNA reads as TGTGCCAGCACCTTGGGGCTCTACGAGCAGTACTTC. Its translation: CASTLGLYEQYF. This chain links TRBV6-1 with TRBJ2-7; tentative D call: TRBD1 (5 bases). The germline V gene has CDR1 MNHNS and CDR2 SASEGT. The CDR3 spans 12 residues. The V and J ends lost 7 bases and 3 bases respectively, with 10 bases between them.

Regarding this clone: A junction end diverges from the germline sequence, so it may reflect a read error. The gene calls are TRBV6-5 and TRBJ2-1; tentatively, D is TRBD1 or TRBD2 (5 bases each). The length of the CDR3 is 14 residues. CDR1 and CDR2 (germline): MNHEY, SVGAGI. The CDR3 reads CATSYPGPYNEQFF. The CDR3 bases are TGTGCCACCAGTTACCCGGGGCCCTACAATGAGCAGTTCTTC.

The CDR3 spells CASSDFGQNPHGYTF. DNA for the CDR3: TGTGCCAGCAGTGACTTCGGACAGAATCCTCATGGCTACACCTTC. The chain joins TRBV6-4 to TRBJ1-2, with a tentative D call TRBD1 (6 bases). The CDR3 is 15 residues long. V lost 1 base and J lost 6, with 15 bases in between. Per the germline V gene, CDR1 is MRHNA and CDR2 is SNTAGT.

The chain employs TRBV19 and TRBJ2-7; no definite D call. The germline V and J ends were trimmed by 6 bases and 5 bases, with 20 bases remaining between them. This CDR3 has 15 amino acids. Germline V gene lookup returns CDR1 LNHDA and CDR2 SQIVND (reference sequence). CDR3: CASSPMGGRLDEQYF. The CDR3 bases are TGTGCCAGTAGCCCCATGGGTGGCCGATTGGACGAGCAGTACTTC.

The chain is built from TRBV4-1 and TRBJ1-1, with D uncertain. The ends were cut back, 4 bases at V and 2 bases at J, with 11 bases in the middle. Germline V gene sequence: CDR1 MGHRA, CDR2 YSYEKL. CDR3 length equals 14 residues. DNA of the CDR3: TGCGCCAGCAGCCCCTCCGGCCCTAACACTGAAGCTTTCTTT. Its translation: CASSPSGPNTEAFF.

This chain connects TRBV7-6 to TRBJ2-2; D remains unclear. The CDR3 is 13 amino acids. V was clipped by 0 bases and J by 7 bases, with 6 bases between them. Germline loops: CDR1 SGHVS, CDR2 FNYEAQ. CDR3 sequence reads: CASSLAPGGELFF. CDR3 in DNA: TGTGCCAGCAGCTTAGCTCCGGGCGGGGAGCTGTTTTTT.

This clone has a single count. The V and J genes are TRBV5-4 and TRBJ2-7, with TRBD2 identical over 8 bases. CDR1 and CDR2 (germline): SGHNT, YYREEE (reference sequence). Germline trimming cut 0 bases from V and 7 bases from J; bases unmatched to any gene: 6. The CDR3 extends over 14 amino acids. This CDR3 is CASSLVGRAGEQYF. The CDR3 nucleotides are TGTGCCAGCAGCTTGGTCGGGAGGGCCGGGGAGCAGTACTTC.

Here the CDR3 reads CASSEAQVRVWTEAFF. In DNA form, the CDR3 reads TGTGCCAGCAGTGAAGCGCAGGTACGGGTTTGGACTGAAGCTTTCTTT. The chain links TRBV6-1 to TRBJ1-1; D is unresolved. Germline V gene sequence: CDR1 MNHNS, CDR2 SASEGT. The CDR3 contains 16 residues. Trimming removed 0 bases from V and 5 bases from J, with 16 bases in between.